Listed below are T cell receptor gamma chains from one sample, sequenced in a study of γδ T cells in repeated Plasmodium falciparum infection. TCRdb called clones anew from the multiplex PCR reads with CATT. The sample carries about 30,000 gamma-chain clones, over 1.3% recorded once. Sequenced material: gamma-delta T cells from blood. Receptors were obtained from a pool of human donors (malaria-infected and uninfected, not separated). The CDR3 runs from the conserved cysteine through the conserved F or W. Only part of the rows carry a size: once, few, many, or a class if the clone is expanded.

clone_size j_call v_call cdr3_nt cdr3_aa
medium-sized TRGJ1/TRGJ2 TRGV4 TGTGCCACCTGGGATGGGCCGATCTTAGCCAAACTCTTT CATWDGPILAKLF
many TRGJP1 TRGV9 TGTGCCTTGTGGGCTATTATATCGACCACTGGTTGGTTCAAGATATTT CALWAIISTTGWFKIF
medium-sized TRGJ1/TRGJ2 TRGV9 TGTGCCTTGGCACCCAATTATTATAAGAAACTCTTT CALAPNYYKKLF
many TRGJP TRGV9 TGTGCCTTGTGGGAGTCTCGAAAAAGGGAGTTGGGCAAAAAAATCAAGGTATTT CALWESRKRELGKKIKVF
many TRGJ1/TRGJ2 TRGV2 TGTGCCACCTGGGACGCCCATTATTATAAGAAACTCTTT CATWDAHYYKKLF
many TRGJ1/TRGJ2 TRGV3 TGTGCCACCTGGGACAGGCCGGGGATGTATAAGAAACTCTTT CATWDRPGMYKKLF
medium-sized TRGJP2 TRGV5 TGTGCCACCTGGGACAAACGTAGTGATTGGATCAAGACGTTT CATWDKRSDWIKTF
many TRGJP TRGV9 TGTGCCTTGTGGGAGGTGCATGGGAGGCAAGAGTTGGGCAAAAAAATCAAGGTATTT CALWEVHGRQELGKKIKVF
many TRGJP TRGV9 TGTGCCTTGTGGGAGTGGAGGTCAGAGTTGGGCAAAAAAATCAAGGTATTT CALWEWRSELGKKIKVF
many TRGJ1/TRGJ2 TRGV3 TGTGCCACCTTCGATTATTATAAGAAACTCTTT CATFDYYKKLF
many TRGJP2 TRGV4 TGTGCCACCTGGGGAGAGAAGGATTGGATCAAGACGTTT CATWGEKDWIKTF
many TRGJ1/TRGJ2 TRGV2 TGTGCCACCTGGGACGGGCCAGGGTATAAGAAACTCTTT CATWDGPGYKKLF
many TRGJ1/TRGJ2 TRGV2 TGTGCCACCTGGGACGGACGCTCCAAGAAACTCTTT CATWDGRSKKLF
medium-sized TRGJ1/TRGJ2 TRGV4 TGTGCCACCTGGGATGGATATTATAAGAAACTCTTT CATWDGYYKKLF
medium-sized TRGJ1/TRGJ2 TRGV9 TGTGCCTTGTGGGATGCGTCTAAGAAACTCTTT CALWDASKKLF
many TRGJ1/TRGJ2 TRGV8 TGTGCCACCTGGGATAAGCTCTCATATAAGAAACTCTTT CATWDKLSYKKLF
many TRGJ1/TRGJ2 TRGV4 TGTGCCACCTGGGATGGGCCTTATTATAAGGAACTCTTT CATWDGPYYKELF
many TRGJ1/TRGJ2 TRGV8 TGTGCCACCTGGGATGCAGCTAATTATTATAAGAAACTCTTT CATWDAANYYKKLF
medium-sized TRGJP TRGV9 TGTGCCTTGTGGGAGGAGATACAAGAGTTGGGCAAAAAAATCAAGGTATTT CALWEEIQELGKKIKVF
many TRGJ1/TRGJ2 TRGV4 TGTGCCACCTGGGATGGGCCGGTTCATTATTATAAGAAACTCTTT CATWDGPVHYYKKLF
many TRGJ1/TRGJ2 TRGV2 TGTGCCACCTGGGAGCTGGCATATTATAAGAAACTCTTT CATWELAYYKKLF
medium-sized TRGJP TRGV9 TGTGCCTTGTGGGAGGCCCGGGGAAAGTTGGGCAAAAAAATCAAGGTATTT CALWEARGKLGKKIKVF
medium-sized TRGJ1/TRGJ2 TRGV9 TGTGCCTTGTGGGAGGTGCAGGATTATTATAAGAAACTCTTT CALWEVQDYYKKLF
many TRGJ1/TRGJ2 TRGV3 TGTGCCACCTGGGACAGCCGCCCTTATTATAAGAAACTCTTT CATWDSRPYYKKLF
many TRGJ1/TRGJ2 TRGV2 TGTGCCACCTGGGACGGCTCGGGGAAGAAACTCTTT CATWDGSGKKLF
medium-sized TRGJP TRGV9 TGTGCCTTGTGGGAGATTCGAGAGTTGGGCAAAAAAATCAAGGTATTT CALWEIRELGKKIKVF
many TRGJ1/TRGJ2 TRGV9 TGTGCCTTGTGGGAGGTGCCCGGCTATTATAAGAAACTCTTT CALWEVPGYYKKLF
many TRGJP1 TRGV5 TGTGCCACCTGGGACGGAACTGGTTGGTTCAAGATATTT CATWDGTGWFKIF
many TRGJ1/TRGJ2 TRGV4 TGTGCCACCTGGGATCCATACTTTTATAAGAAACTCTTT CATWDPYFYKKLF
many TRGJ1/TRGJ2 TRGV4 TGCGCCACCTGGGATGGCGCGAATTATTATAAGAAACTCTTT CATWDGANYYKKLF
. TRGJP1 TRGV4 TGTGCCACTATTTATACCACTGGTTGGTTCAAGATATTT CATIYTTGWFKIF
many TRGJ1/TRGJ2 TRGV5 TGTGCCACCTGGGACAGCCCCCAACCCTCCAATTATTATAAGAAACTCTTT CATWDSPQPSNYYKKLF
many TRGJ1/TRGJ2 TRGV2 TGTGCCACCTGGGACGGGCGTCGTTATAAGAAACTCTTT CATWDGRRYKKLF
many TRGJ1/TRGJ2 TRGV9 TGTGCCTTGTGGGAGGTGCGTCCAGTGGAGAAACTCTTT CALWEVRPVEKLF
medium-sized TRGJP1 TRGV9 TGTGCCTTGTGGGAGGTTGTAGAGAGTTGGTTCAAGATATTT CALWEVVESWFKIF
many TRGJ1/TRGJ2 TRGV4 TGTGCCATTGGTGGGACCTTTTTGAAACTCTTT CAIGGTFLKLF
many TRGJ1/TRGJ2 TRGV2 TGTGCCACCTGGGACGGGCTCAGGTATTATAAGAAACTCTTT CATWDGLRYYKKLF
many TRGJP TRGV4 TGTGCCACCTGGGAGGGGGCCCGGGAGTTGGGCAAAAAAATCAAGGTATTT CATWEGARELGKKIKVF
many TRGJ1/TRGJ2 TRGV4 TGTGCCACCTGGGATGGGCCAGGGGATTATTATAAGAAACTCTTT CATWDGPGDYYKKLF
many TRGJP TRGV9 TGTGCCTTGTGGGAGGTTGGTGGGTTGGGCAAAAAAATCAAGGTATTT CALWEVGGLGKKIKVF
many TRGJP1 TRGV3 TGTGCCACCTGGGACAGCCATACCACTGGTTGGTTCAAGATATTT CATWDSHTTGWFKIF
many TRGJ1/TRGJ2 TRGV3 TGTGCCACCTGGGACAGGCCAAATTATAAGAAACTCTTT CATWDRPNYKKLF
medium-sized TRGJ1/TRGJ2 TRGV9 TGTGCCTTGTGGACTTATTATAAGAAACTCTTT CALWTYYKKLF
many TRGJ1/TRGJ2 TRGV3 TGTGCCACCTGGGGGGGGAATTATTATAAGAAACTCTTT CATWGGNYYKKLF
many TRGJP2 TRGV2 TGTGCCACCTGGGACGGGCGAAGTGATTGGATCAAGACGTTT CATWDGRSDWIKTF
many TRGJP TRGV9 TGTGCCTTGTGGGAGGTCGATCCGCAAGAGTTGGGCAAAAAAATCAAGGTATTT CALWEVDPQELGKKIKVF
medium-sized TRGJ1/TRGJ2 TRGV9 TGTGCCTTGTGGGAGGCTTATTATAAGAAACTCTTT CALWEAYYKKLF
many TRGJP1 TRGV8 TGTGCCACCTGGTGGGGCACTGGTTGGTTCAAGATATTT CATWWGTGWFKIF
many TRGJP1 TRGV8 TGTGCCACCTGGGATTTGGAGGCCACTGGTTGGTTCAAGATATTT CATWDLEATGWFKIF
many TRGJ1/TRGJ2 TRGV2 TGTGCCACCTGGGATTTCCTTTATTATAAGAAACTCTTT CATWDFLYYKKLF
. TRGJ1/TRGJ2 TRGV3 TGTGCCGCCTGGACGAAATGGTATTATAAGAAACTCTTT CAAWTKWYYKKLF
many TRGJP1 TRGV3 TGTGCCACCTGGGACTTAACCACTGGTTGGTTCAAGATATTT CATWDLTTGWFKIF
many TRGJ1/TRGJ2 TRGV3 TGCGCCACCTGGGTCCGACCCCGAAAGAAACTCTTT CATWVRPRKKLF
many TRGJ1/TRGJ2 TRGV2 TGTGCCACCTGGGACGCCATTTATTATAAGAAACTCTTT CATWDAIYYKKLF
many TRGJP2 TRGV4 TGTGCCACCTGGGATGCCCCGGGTAGTGATTGGATCAAGACGTTT CATWDAPGSDWIKTF